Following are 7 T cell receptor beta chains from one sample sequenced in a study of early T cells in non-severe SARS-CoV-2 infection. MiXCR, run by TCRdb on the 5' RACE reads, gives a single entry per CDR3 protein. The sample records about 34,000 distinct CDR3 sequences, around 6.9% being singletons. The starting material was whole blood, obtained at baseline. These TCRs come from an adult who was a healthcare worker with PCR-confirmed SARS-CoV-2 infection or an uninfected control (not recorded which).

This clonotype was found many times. The CDR3 DNA reads TGTGCCAGCCGCCGCGGGGTAGCGGGAGGTCTGTACAATGAGCAGTTCTTC. Translating gives CASRRGVAGGLYNEQFF. This chain uses TRBV7-6 with TRBJ2-1; 10 nucleotides match TRBD2. In germline, CDR1 is SGHVS, CDR2 FNYEAQ. The CDR3 runs 17 residues. The J segment lost 4 bases and the V segment lost 8 bases, leaving 14 bases of the junction unmatched.

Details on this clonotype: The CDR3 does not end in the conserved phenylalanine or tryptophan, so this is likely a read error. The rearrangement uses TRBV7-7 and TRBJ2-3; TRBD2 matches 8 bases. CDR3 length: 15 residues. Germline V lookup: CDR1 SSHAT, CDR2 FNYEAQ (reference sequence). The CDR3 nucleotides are TGTGCTAGCAGCCTCGGGACTAGTGGCACAGATACGCAGTATTCT. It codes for CASSLGTSGTDTQYS.

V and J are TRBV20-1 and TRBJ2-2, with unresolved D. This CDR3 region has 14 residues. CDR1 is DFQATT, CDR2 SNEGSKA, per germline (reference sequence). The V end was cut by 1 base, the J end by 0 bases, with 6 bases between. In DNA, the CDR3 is TGCAGTGCTAGAGCGGGCCCGAACACCGGGGAGCTGTTTTTT. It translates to CSARAGPNTGELFF.

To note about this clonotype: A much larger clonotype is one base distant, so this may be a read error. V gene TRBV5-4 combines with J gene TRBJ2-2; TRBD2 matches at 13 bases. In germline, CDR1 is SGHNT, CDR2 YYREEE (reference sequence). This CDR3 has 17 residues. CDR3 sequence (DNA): TGTGTCAGCAGCTTACTAGGACTAGCGGGAGTAGGCGGGGAGCTGTTTTTT. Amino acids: CVSSLLGLAGVGGELFF. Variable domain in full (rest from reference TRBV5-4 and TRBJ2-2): ETGVTQSPTHLIKTRGQQVTLRCSSQSGHNTVSWYQQALGQGPQFIFQYYREEENGRGNFPPRFSGLQFPNYSSELNVNALELDDSALYLCVSSLLGLAGVGGELFFGEGSRLTVL.

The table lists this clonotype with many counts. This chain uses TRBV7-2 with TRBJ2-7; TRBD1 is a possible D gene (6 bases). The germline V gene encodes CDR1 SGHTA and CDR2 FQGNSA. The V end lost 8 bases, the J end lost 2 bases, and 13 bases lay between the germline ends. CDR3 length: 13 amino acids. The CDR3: CASRRDTTYEQYF. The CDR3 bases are TGTGCCAGCCGCCGGGACACCACCTACGAGCAGTACTTC.

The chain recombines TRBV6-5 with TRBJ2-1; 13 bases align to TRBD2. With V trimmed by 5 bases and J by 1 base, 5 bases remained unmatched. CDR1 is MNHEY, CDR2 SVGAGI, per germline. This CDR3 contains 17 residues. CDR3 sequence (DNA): TGTGCCAGCAGTCTTCGGACTAGCGGGAGTTCCTACAATGAGCAGTTCTTC. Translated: CASSLRTSGSSYNEQFF.

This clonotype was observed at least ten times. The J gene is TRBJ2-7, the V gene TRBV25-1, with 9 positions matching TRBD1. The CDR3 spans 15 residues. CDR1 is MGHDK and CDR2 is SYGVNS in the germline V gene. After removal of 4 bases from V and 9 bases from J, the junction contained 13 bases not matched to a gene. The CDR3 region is CASSAEGQGFVGQYF. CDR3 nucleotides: TGTGCCAGCAGTGCCGAGGGACAGGGTTTTGTCGGGCAGTACTTC.